This T cell receptor (beta chain) appears in the sequencing data of a study of OX40 agonist ivuxolimab in advanced cancers. The protocol was immunoSEQ multiplex PCR, while the TCRdb copy is restricted to in-frame clones and leaves out a portion. This sample has around 98,000 clones, with around nine tenths found just once. Source: CD4+ or CD8+ T cells sorted from blood, taken in a trial of the OX40 agonist ivuxolimab. This TCR was sampled from an adult with an advanced solid tumor such as melanoma, head and neck, liver or kidney cancer.

CDR3 region: CASSVAGMQGVPGNTIYF. In DNA form, the CDR3 reads TGTGCCAGCAGCGTAGCCGGTATGCAGGGTGTACCTGGAAACACCATATATTTT. The gene calls are TRBV9 and TRBJ1-3; perhaps TRBD1 as D (5 bases). Germline CDR1 reads SGDLS; CDR2 reads YYNGEE. The length of the CDR3 is 18 residues. The V and J ends lost 0 bases and 2 bases respectively, with 18 bases between them.